This T cell receptor beta chain was found in a study of blood T cells in healthy people across ages. This clonotype was recorded at least ten times. The second PCR ran about 6 to 11 cycles with a sample-barcoded 5' primer and J-beta primers. One entry per CDR3 protein results from TCRdb running MiXCR on the 5' RACE reads. The sample yields 800,000 to 950,000 distinct CDR3 sequences, about 29% seen once. The same data also went into a second study, on T cells of mothers and their children.

The sequencing sample was made of blood. The clonotype originates from a woman aged 35 to 49 in good health.

The CDR3: CASSLEQGLYEQYF. CDR3 DNA sequence: TGCGCCAGCAGCTTGGAACAGGGGCTGTACGAGCAGTACTTC. The chain combines TRBV5-1 with TRBJ2-7; 7 bases are shared with TRBD1. J was trimmed by 4 bases and V by 0 bases; bases with no gene match: 4. There are 14 residues in the CDR3. CDR1 and CDR2 from the germline V gene are SGHRS and YFSETQ.